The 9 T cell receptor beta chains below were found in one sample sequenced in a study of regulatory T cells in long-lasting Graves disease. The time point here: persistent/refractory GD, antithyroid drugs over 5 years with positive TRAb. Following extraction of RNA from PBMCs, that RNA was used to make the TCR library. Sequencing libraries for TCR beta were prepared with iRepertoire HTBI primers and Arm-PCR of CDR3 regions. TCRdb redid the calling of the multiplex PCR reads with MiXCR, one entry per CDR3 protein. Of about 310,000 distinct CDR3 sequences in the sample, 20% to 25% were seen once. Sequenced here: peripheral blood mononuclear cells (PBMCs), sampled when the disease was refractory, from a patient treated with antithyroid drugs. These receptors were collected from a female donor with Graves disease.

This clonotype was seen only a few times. The CDR3 DNA follows: TGTGCCAGCAACCCGGGCGGGACCTCAGAGACCCAGTACTTC. Encoded protein: CASNPGGTSETQYF. The J gene is TRBJ2-5, the V gene TRBV6-1, with TRBD2 as a possible D gene (6 bases). Germline V gene sequence: CDR1 MNHNS, CDR2 SASEGT. V was cut by 7 bases and J by 4 bases, with 16 bases left in between. This CDR3 spans 14 amino acids.

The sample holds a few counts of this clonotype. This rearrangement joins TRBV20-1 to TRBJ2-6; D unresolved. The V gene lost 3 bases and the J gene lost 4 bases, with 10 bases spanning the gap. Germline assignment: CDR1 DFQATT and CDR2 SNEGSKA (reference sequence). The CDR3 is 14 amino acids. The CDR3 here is CSASRVAGANVLTF. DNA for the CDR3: TGCAGTGCTAGCCGGGTGGCCGGGGCCAACGTCCTGACTTTC.

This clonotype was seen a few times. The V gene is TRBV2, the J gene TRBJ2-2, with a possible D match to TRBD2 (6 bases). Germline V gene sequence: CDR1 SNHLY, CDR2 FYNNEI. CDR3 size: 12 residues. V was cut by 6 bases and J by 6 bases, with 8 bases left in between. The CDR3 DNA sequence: TGTGCCAGCAGGGCGGGGCCCGGGGAGCTGTTTTTT. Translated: CASRAGPGELFF.

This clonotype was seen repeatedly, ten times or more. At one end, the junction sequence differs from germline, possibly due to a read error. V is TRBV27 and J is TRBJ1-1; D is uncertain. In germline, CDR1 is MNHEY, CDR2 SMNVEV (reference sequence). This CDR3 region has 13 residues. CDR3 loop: CASSFEGNTEAFF. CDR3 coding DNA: TGCGCCAGCAGCTTCGAAGGGAACACTGAAGCTTTCTTT.

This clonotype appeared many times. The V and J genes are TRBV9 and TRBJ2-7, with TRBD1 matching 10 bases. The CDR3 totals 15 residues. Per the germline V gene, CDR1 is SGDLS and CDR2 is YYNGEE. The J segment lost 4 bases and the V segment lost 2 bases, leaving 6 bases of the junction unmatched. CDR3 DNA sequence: TGTGCCAGCAGCGTTGCGACAGGGGGCGGATACGAGCAGTACTTC. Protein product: CASSVATGGGYEQYF.

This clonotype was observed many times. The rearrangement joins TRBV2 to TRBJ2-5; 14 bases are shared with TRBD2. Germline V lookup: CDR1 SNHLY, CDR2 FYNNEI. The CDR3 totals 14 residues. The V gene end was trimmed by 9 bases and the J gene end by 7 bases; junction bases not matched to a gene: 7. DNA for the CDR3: TGTGCCAGGAGACTAGCGGGAGGGCTCGGGACCCAGTACTTC. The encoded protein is CARRLAGGLGTQYF. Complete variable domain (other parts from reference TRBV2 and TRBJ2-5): EPEVTQTPSHQVTQMGQEVILRCVPISNHLYFYWYRQILGQKVEFLVSFYNNEISEKSEIFDDQFSVERPDGSNFTLKIRSTKLEDSAMYFCARRLAGGLGTQYFGPGTRLLVL.

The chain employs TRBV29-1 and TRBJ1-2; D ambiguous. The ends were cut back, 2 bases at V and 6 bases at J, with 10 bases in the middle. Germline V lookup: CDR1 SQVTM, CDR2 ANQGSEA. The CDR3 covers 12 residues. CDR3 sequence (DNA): TGCAGCGTTGAAACTAACGGCGATGGCTACACCTTC. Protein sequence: CSVETNGDGYTF.

The CDR3 coding sequence is TGTGCCAGCAGAGATCCTATCGCAGGGGGGAGCAATCAGCCCCAGCATTTT. This sequence encodes CASRDPIAGGSNQPQHF. The V call is TRBV6-1, the J call TRBJ1-5, with 7 bases matching TRBD1. The length of the CDR3 is 17 residues. Looked up from germline, CDR1 is MNHNS and CDR2 is SASEGT. J gave up 1 base and V 6 bases, and 12 bases lay outside the gene matches.

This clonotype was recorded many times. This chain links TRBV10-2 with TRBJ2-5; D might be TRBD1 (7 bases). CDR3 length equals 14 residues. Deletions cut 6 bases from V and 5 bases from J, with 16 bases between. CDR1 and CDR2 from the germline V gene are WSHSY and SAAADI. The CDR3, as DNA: TGCGCCAGCAGGGAAGTCAGGGGGGACGAGACCCAGTACTTC. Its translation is CASREVRGDETQYF.